The rows below give T cell receptor beta chains drawn from one sample of a study of immune evolution from preneoplasia to lung adenocarcinoma. Clones were read by immunoSEQ multiplex PCR, and TCRdb kept only the in-frame ones, dropping some. The sample lists about 9,900 clones; roughly four fifths were seen once. The sequenced sample consisted of FFPE lung adenocarcinoma in situ tissue. Receptors were obtained from a person aged 65-85 years with lung adenocarcinoma. The CDR3 runs from the conserved cysteine through the conserved F or W. A D gene is named only where the DNA matches it firmly. Some rows mark clone size as missing; the rest say once, few, many or name a class of expanded clone.

TRBV5-6	-	-	TRBJ1-4	TGTGCCAGCAGCCTGGACCGGATACCCGAGGAAAAACTGTTTTTT	CASSLDRIPEEKLFF
TRBV19	TRBD1	few	TRBJ1-3	TGTGCCACCAGGAAGGGGGCTTCTGGAAACACCATATATTTT	CATRKGASGNTIYF
TRBV4-2	-	-	TRBJ2-7	TGTGCCAGCAGCCAAGAGGAACGTTCGACCTACGAGCAGTACTTC	CASSQEERSTYEQYF
TRBV7-2	TRBD1	-	TRBJ2-7	TGTGCCAGCAGCTCGGGACAGACGGTCTCCTACGAGCAGTACTTC	CASSSGQTVSYEQYF
TRBV28	TRBD2	-	TRBJ2-7	TGTGCCAGCAGTTCCCCCGGGACTAGCGGAACCTACGAGCAGTACTTC	CASSSPGTSGTYEQYF
TRBV5-1	-	few	TRBJ1-6	TGCGCCAGCAGCTCATCTCCGCTCCAGGGATCATTCCCTAATTCACCCCTCCACTTT	CASSSSPLQGSFPNSPLHF
TRBV28	-	-	TRBJ2-5	TGTGCCAGCAGTTTGTCGGGGGGCGTAGAGACCCAGTACTTC	CASSLSGGVETQYF
TRBV11-2	-	-	TRBJ1-5	TGTGCCAGCAGCTTAGAATACGAGTACGGCAATCAGCCCCAGCATTTT	CASSLEYEYGNQPQHF
TRBV11-2	-	once	TRBJ1-2	TGTGCCAGCAGCTTTGGCGGCACCTGGGTGGACTATGGCTACACCTTC	CASSFGGTWVDYGYTF
TRBV5-1	-	-	TRBJ2-1	TGCGCCAGCAGCGTCACCGGGACACAACTCAATGAGCAGTTCTTC	CASSVTGTQLNEQFF
TRBV4-1	-	-	TRBJ1-2	TGCGCCAGCAGCCTTACGACAGGTCGGGGATATGGCTACACCTTC	CASSLTTGRGYGYTF
TRBV30	-	-	TRBJ1-5	TGTGCCTGGAGTGTTTCAGGGAATCAGCCCCAGCATTTT	CAWSVSGNQPQHF
TRBV7-2	-	-	TRBJ1-5	TGTGCCAGCAGCTTAGAGTCAGGGCAGGGTCAGCCCCAACATTTT	CASSLESGQGQPQHF
TRBV28	-	-	TRBJ1-4	TGTGCCAGCAGTCCCCCACAGGGAAAACTGTTTTTT	CASSPPQGKLFF
TRBV7-9	-	-	TRBJ1-3	TGTGCCAGCAGCTTTGGTCTTCAACTCTCTGGAAACACCATATATTTT	CASSFGLQLSGNTIYF
TRBV5-6	-	-	TRBJ2-1	TGTGCCAGCAGCTTGGACAATCCGAATGAGCAGTTCTTC	CASSLDNPNEQFF
TRBV30	TRBD1	-	TRBJ1-1	TGTGCCTGGAGTGTAAACGAGGGGGCAAATGAAGCTTTCTTT	CAWSVNEGANEAFF
TRBV30	-	-	TRBJ2-7	TGTGCCTGGAGCTCCATTCTACTAGCCACTCTTGACGAGCAGTACTTC	CAWSSILLATLDEQYF
TRBV28	-	-	TRBJ1-5	TGTGCCAGCAGATTTGATCAGGCTCGGTCCCAACATTTT	CASRFDQARSQHF
TRBV19	-	-	TRBJ1-1	TGTGCCAGTAGTATAGTTGGGGGAACTGAAGCTTTCTTT	CASSIVGGTEAFF
TRBV14	TRBD1	-	TRBJ1-1	TGTGCCAGCAGCCAAATTGACAGGGGTATGAGGACTGAAGCTTTCTTT	CASSQIDRGMRTEAFF
TRBV19	-	-	TRBJ1-1	TGTGCCAGTATCAGGGCGGGGAACACTGAAGCTTTTTTT	CASIRAGNTEAFF
TRBV27	TRBD2	-	TRBJ2-2	TGTGCCAGCTCCCCGTTACCGCTAGCGGAGCTAACCGGGGAGCTGTTTTTT	CASSPLPLAELTGELFF
TRBV19	-	-	TRBJ1-2	TGTGCCAGAGCAGTTACTAACTATGGCTACACCTTC	CARAVTNYGYTF
TRBV28	TRBD1	-	TRBJ1-4	TGTGCCAGCAGTATTCTATGGGACAGGGGAGGGGACAGTAATGAAAAACTGTTTTTT	CASSILWDRGGDSNEKLFF
TRBV7-8	TRBD1	-	TRBJ1-6	TGTGCCAGCACCCTAGACAGGGTGGAATCACCCCTCCACTTT	CASTLDRVESPLHF
TRBV7-8	TRBD2	-	TRBJ2-1	TGTGCCAGCAGCTTGCGGGGGGGTAGCTCCTACAATGAGCAGTTCTTC	CASSLRGGSSYNEQFF
TRBV18	TRBD2	-	TRBJ2-3	TGTGCCAGCTCACTTTTTACGGCGGGAGGGCGAACAGATACGCAGTATTTT	CASSLFTAGGRTDTQYF
TRBV19	-	-	TRBJ2-4	TGTGCCAGTAGTATCCAGGGGGGGACCAAAAACATTCAGTACTTC	CASSIQGGTKNIQYF
TRBV2	-	few	TRBJ1-2	TGTGCCAGCAGTGAAAGGGTGCAGGGCTATGGCTACACCTTC	CASSERVQGYGYTF
TRBV6-5	TRBD2	-	TRBJ2-5	TGTGCCAGCAGTACCCGGGGGGGCAGGGAGACCCAGTACTTC	CASSTRGGRETQYF
TRBV7-2	-	-	TRBJ1-5	TGTGCCAGCAGCTTAGGTCCAGAAGGCCAGCCCCAGCATTTT	CASSLGPEGQPQHF